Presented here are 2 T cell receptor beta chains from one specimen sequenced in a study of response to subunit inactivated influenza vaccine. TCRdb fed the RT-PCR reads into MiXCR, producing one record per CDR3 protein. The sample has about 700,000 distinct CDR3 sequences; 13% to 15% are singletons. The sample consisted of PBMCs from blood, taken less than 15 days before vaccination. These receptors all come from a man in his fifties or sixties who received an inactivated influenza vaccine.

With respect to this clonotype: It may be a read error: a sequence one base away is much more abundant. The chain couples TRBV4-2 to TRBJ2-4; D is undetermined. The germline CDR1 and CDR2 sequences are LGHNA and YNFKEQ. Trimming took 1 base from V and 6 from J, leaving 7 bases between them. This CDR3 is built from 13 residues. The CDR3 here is CASSQGATNIQYF. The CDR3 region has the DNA TGTGCCAGCAGCCAAGGAGCGACAAACATTCAGTACTTC.

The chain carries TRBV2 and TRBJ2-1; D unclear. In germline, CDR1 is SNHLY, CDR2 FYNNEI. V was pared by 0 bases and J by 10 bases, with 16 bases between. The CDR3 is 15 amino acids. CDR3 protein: CASSEAPIPKREQFF. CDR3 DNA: TGTGCCAGCAGTGAAGCGCCCATTCCGAAGCGAGAGCAGTTCTTC.